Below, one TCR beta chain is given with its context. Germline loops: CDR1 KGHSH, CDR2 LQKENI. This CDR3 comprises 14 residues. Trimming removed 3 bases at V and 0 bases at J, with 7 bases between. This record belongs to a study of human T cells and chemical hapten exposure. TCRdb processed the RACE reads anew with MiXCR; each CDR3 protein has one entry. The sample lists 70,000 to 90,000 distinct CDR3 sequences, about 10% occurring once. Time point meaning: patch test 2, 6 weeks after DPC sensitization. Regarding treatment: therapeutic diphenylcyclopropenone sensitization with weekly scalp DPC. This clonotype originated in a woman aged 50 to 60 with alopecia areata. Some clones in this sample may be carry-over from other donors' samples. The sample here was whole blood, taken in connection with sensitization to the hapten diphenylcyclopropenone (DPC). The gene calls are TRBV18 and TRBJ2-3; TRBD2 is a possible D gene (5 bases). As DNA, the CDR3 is TGTGCCAGCTCACCGACTACTAGCACAGATACGCAGTATTTT. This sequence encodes CASSPTTSTDTQYF.